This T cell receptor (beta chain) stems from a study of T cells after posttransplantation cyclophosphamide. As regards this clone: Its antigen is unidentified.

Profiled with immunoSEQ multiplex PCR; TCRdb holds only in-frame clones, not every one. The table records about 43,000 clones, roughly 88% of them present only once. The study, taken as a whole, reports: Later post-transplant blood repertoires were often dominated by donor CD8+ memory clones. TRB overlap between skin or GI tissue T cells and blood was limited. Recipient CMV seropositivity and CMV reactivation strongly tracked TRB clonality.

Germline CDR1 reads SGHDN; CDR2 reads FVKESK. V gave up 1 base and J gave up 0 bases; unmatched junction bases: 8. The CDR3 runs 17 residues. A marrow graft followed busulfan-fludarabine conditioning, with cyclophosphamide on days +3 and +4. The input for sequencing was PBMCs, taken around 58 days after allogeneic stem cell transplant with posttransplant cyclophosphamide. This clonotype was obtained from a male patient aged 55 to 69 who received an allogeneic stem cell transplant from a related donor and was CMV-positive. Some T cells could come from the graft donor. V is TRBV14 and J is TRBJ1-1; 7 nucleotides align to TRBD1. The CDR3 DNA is TGTGCCAGCAGCCAAGCCCCCGACAGGGCTGTGAACACTGAAGCTTTCTTT. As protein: CASSQAPDRAVNTEAFF.